This T cell receptor beta chain was documented in a study of regulatory T cells in long-lasting Graves disease. The time point was: persistent/refractory GD, antithyroid drugs over 5 years with positive TRAb. PBMC RNA was the source of the TCR library. Arm-PCR of CDR3 regions and iRepertoire HTBI primers were the basis on which TCR beta libraries were built. Methods used by the authors: Roughly 65 TRBV and about 15 TRBJ segments were identified across samples. TCRdb called the multiplex PCR reads again in MiXCR, with one record for every CDR3 protein. These V and J calls are TCRdb output, not the study's own analysis. This table has roughly 430,000 distinct CDR3 sequences, roughly 23% appearing once. CDR3 length: 11 amino acids. Germline V gene sequence: CDR1 GTSNPN, CDR2 SVGIG (reference sequence). Trimming took off 0 bases at V and 10 bases at J, with 4 bases between the two ends.

The TCR originated in a female donor with Graves disease. Sequencing used peripheral blood mononuclear cells (PBMCs), obtained when the disease was refractory, from a patient treated with antithyroid drugs. This chain uses TRBV30 with TRBJ1-6; D uncertain. The CDR3 protein is CAWSVRSPLHF. The CDR3 region has the DNA TGTGCCTGGAGTGTCAGGTCACCCCTCCACTTT.